These T cell receptor beta chains were read from a single sample in a study of response to subunit inactivated influenza vaccine. MiXCR was run by TCRdb on the RT-PCR reads, yielding one entry per CDR3 protein. The data show more than 250,000 distinct CDR3 sequences, just over 20% seen once. The source material was PBMCs from blood, sampled approximately 20 months after vaccination. All receptors come from a man between 50 and 75 years old who received an inactivated influenza vaccine. Both conserved end residues are trimmed from each CDR3. The order of the fields is D gene, J gene, V gene, CDR3 length, CDR3 protein. A D gene is named only where the DNA matches it firmly.

d_call: .; j_call: TRBJ1-1; v_call: TRBV9; cdr3_length: 13; cdr3_aa: ASSGTGNMNTEAF
d_call: .; j_call: TRBJ2-5; v_call: TRBV6-2/TRBV6-3; cdr3_length: 11; cdr3_aa: ASSSYSQETQY
d_call: .; j_call: TRBJ2-7; v_call: TRBV19; cdr3_length: 11; cdr3_aa: ASAWVDRSEQY
d_call: .; j_call: TRBJ2-5; v_call: TRBV7-9; cdr3_length: 12; cdr3_aa: ASSLGQGIETQY
d_call: .; j_call: TRBJ2-1; v_call: TRBV7-9; cdr3_length: 9; cdr3_aa: ASKVGNEQF
d_call: .; j_call: TRBJ2-1; v_call: TRBV9; cdr3_length: 13; cdr3_aa: ASSVGTSWILEQF
d_call: .; j_call: TRBJ1-5; v_call: TRBV15; cdr3_length: 12; cdr3_aa: ATSRDRVGQPQH
d_call: TRBD2; j_call: TRBJ2-5; v_call: TRBV5-1; cdr3_length: 12; cdr3_aa: ASSPGGAQETQY
d_call: .; j_call: TRBJ2-5; v_call: TRBV29-1; cdr3_length: 13; cdr3_aa: SVDVGFGPQETQY
d_call: .; j_call: TRBJ2-7; v_call: TRBV10-2; cdr3_length: 10; cdr3_aa: ASSGRNYEQY
d_call: .; j_call: TRBJ1-4; v_call: TRBV29-1; cdr3_length: 11; cdr3_aa: SVEEGAHEKLF
d_call: TRBD1; j_call: TRBJ1-1; v_call: TRBV29-1; cdr3_length: 12; cdr3_aa: SVRGTAMNTEAF
d_call: TRBD2; j_call: TRBJ2-3; v_call: TRBV5-5; cdr3_length: 15; cdr3_aa: ASSFFQAGGSKDTQY
d_call: TRBD1; j_call: TRBJ1-1; v_call: TRBV12-3/TRBV12-4; cdr3_length: 13; cdr3_aa: ASSPQGAGSPVAF
d_call: .; j_call: TRBJ1-1; v_call: TRBV3-1; cdr3_length: 14; cdr3_aa: ASSQVPAEGHTEAF
d_call: .; j_call: TRBJ1-6; v_call: TRBV7-8; cdr3_length: 13; cdr3_aa: ASSLAQGANSPLH
d_call: .; j_call: TRBJ2-3; v_call: TRBV28; cdr3_length: 13; cdr3_aa: ASSRASEVGDTQY
d_call: .; j_call: TRBJ1-3; v_call: TRBV6-1; cdr3_length: 12; cdr3_aa: ASRLGLSGNTIY
d_call: TRBD1; j_call: TRBJ1-1; v_call: TRBV2; cdr3_length: 12; cdr3_aa: ANNLQGKGAEAF
d_call: .; j_call: TRBJ2-1; v_call: TRBV12-3/TRBV12-4; cdr3_length: 13; cdr3_aa: ASSLAQGSYNEQF
d_call: TRBD2; j_call: TRBJ2-2; v_call: TRBV27; cdr3_length: 15; cdr3_aa: ASSRLAGVLNTGELF
d_call: .; j_call: TRBJ2-3; v_call: TRBV12-3/TRBV12-4; cdr3_length: 11; cdr3_aa: ASSSPAGDTQY
d_call: .; j_call: TRBJ1-1; v_call: TRBV5-6; cdr3_length: 12; cdr3_aa: ASSLSLLNTEAF
d_call: TRBD1; j_call: TRBJ1-3; v_call: TRBV6-1; cdr3_length: 11; cdr3_aa: ASRQGNGNTIY
d_call: .; j_call: TRBJ1-1; v_call: TRBV19; cdr3_length: 13; cdr3_aa: ASSIIAGRGTEAF
d_call: .; j_call: TRBJ2-1; v_call: TRBV12-3/TRBV12-4; cdr3_length: 12; cdr3_aa: ASSPTVAYNEQF